The entry below gives a single TCR beta chain sequence along with its context. Antigen specificity is unknown. This sample is drawn from a study of cytomegalovirus exposure and HLA in healthy donors. Trimming removed 8 bases at V and 6 bases at J, with 17 bases between. The CDR3 contains 12 residues. The germline V gene has CDR1 GTSNPN and CDR2 SVGIG (reference sequence). Vbeta (60) and Jbeta (13) primers were used in the PCR. Method: immunoSEQ multiplex PCR; TCRdb's copy keeps in-frame clones and lacks some. The repertoire holds roughly 250,000 clones, with 70% to 90% as singletons. Findings and caveats of the study: Altogether, around 160 TCR beta chains were recorded as cytomegalovirus-associated.

The sample consisted of PBMCs. The chain joins TRBV30 to TRBJ2-7; TRBD1 is a possible D gene (5 bases). The sequence was collected from a woman aged 35 to 49 in good health and CMV-seropositive. In nucleotides, the CDR3 is TGTGCCGGTGGGGCAGGGCGAAGCGAGCAGTACTTC. This translates into CAGGAGRSEQYF.